Sequencing of this T cell receptor (beta chain) was carried out in a study of regulatory T cells in long-lasting Graves disease. Points from the study as a whole: When disease was persistent, TRBV28, TRBJ1-2 and TRBJ2-5 were the favored segments.

Combining iRepertoire HTBI primers with Arm-PCR of CDR3 regions, the authors built TCR beta libraries. TCRdb re-called the multiplex PCR reads with MiXCR, one entry per CDR3 protein. The sample comprises 400,000 to 450,000 distinct CDR3 sequences, less than 25% of which are singletons, and around 24% rests with the top ten. With respect to this clonotype: As yet, its antigen is unknown.

Indicated time point: persistent/refractory GD, antithyroid drugs over 5 years with positive TRAb. From RNA extracted from PBMCs, the TCR library was made. This CDR3 spans 15 amino acids. After removal of 5 bases from V and 2 bases from J, the junction contained 8 bases not matched to a gene. Germline V CDR1 and CDR2: SGHTA, FQGTGA. This chain joins TRBV7-3 and TRBJ2-7; 8 bases are a match to TRBD2. The TCR sequence derives from a female donor with Graves disease. The sample consisted of peripheral blood mononuclear cells (PBMCs), taken when the disease was refractory, from a patient treated with antithyroid drugs. The DNA of the CDR3 is TGTGCCAGCAGCCCCTCGGGGGGGATGGCCTACGAGCAGTACTTC. This translates into CASSPSGGMAYEQYF.